Below are 15 T cell receptor beta chains sequenced from a single sample in a study of blood T cells in healthy people across ages. A second about 6 to 11 cycle PCR used barcoded and J-beta primers. MiXCR, run by TCRdb on the 5' RACE reads, gives a single entry per CDR3 protein. This table holds about 1.8 million distinct CDR3 sequences, around 50% found once. The sample consisted of blood. These receptors originate from a woman between 35 and 50 years old in good health.

This clonotype was counted between two and nine times. The rearrangement uses TRBV4-1 and TRBJ1-6; D might be TRBD1 (5 bases). This CDR3 is 17 amino acids long. Germline V lookup: CDR1 MGHRA, CDR2 YSYEKL. Trimming pared 2 bases from V and 7 bases from J, leaving 18 bases between. The CDR3 nucleotides read TGCGCCAGCAGCCAAACCCCCCCAGGGCCTCCAAATTCACCCCTCCACTTT. It translates to CASSQTPPGPPNSPLHF.

The V call is TRBV11-1, the J call TRBJ2-1; D may be TRBD2 (6 bases). The length of the CDR3 is 16 residues. Trimming removed 6 bases at V and 0 bases at J, with 15 bases between. Germline V lookup: CDR1 SGHAT, CDR2 FQDESV (reference sequence). CDR3 in DNA: TGTGCCAGCAGTAAACGGGAGTATAGCTCCTACAATGAGCAGTTCTTC. It codes for CASSKREYSSYNEQFF.

In this sample, this clonotype turned up a few times. The chain employs TRBV20-1 and TRBJ2-3; weak D call: TRBD2 (5 bases). Germline loops: CDR1 DFQATT, CDR2 SNEGSKA (reference sequence). The CDR3 length is 13 residues. The V end was cut by 3 bases, the J end by 9 bases, with 16 bases between. The CDR3 region is CSARLAGLQTQYF. The CDR3 DNA sequence: TGCAGTGCTAGGCTAGCAGGCTTACAAACGCAGTATTTT.

The chain recombines TRBV4-3 with TRBJ2-5; the D gene is possibly TRBD1 (7 bases). This CDR3 region has 17 residues. The ends were cut back, 0 bases at V and 4 bases at J, with 18 bases in the middle. The germline gives CDR1 LGHNA, CDR2 YSLEER. CDR3 sequence (DNA): TGCGCCAGCAGCCAAGAGCTAGGGAGGCAGGGGGGAGAGACCCAGTACTTC. Its protein product is CASSQELGRQGGETQYF.

The chain joins TRBV28 to TRBJ1-1; no reliable D call. This CDR3 region has 12 residues. The germline V and J ends were trimmed by 6 bases and 6 bases, with 11 bases remaining between them. Germline-derived CDR1 and CDR2 are MDHEN and SYDVKM. In DNA form, the CDR3 reads TGTGCCAGCAGCCAAGAGGCGGCTGAAGCTTTCTTT. Protein product: CASSQEAAEAFF.

This clonotype has only a few counts. The V gene is TRBV20-1, the J gene TRBJ1-2, with D possibly matching TRBD1 (6 bases). Looked up from germline, CDR1 is DFQATT and CDR2 is SNEGSKA (reference sequence). The CDR3 is made up of 15 amino acids. Trimming left V 0 bases short and J 4 bases short, with 15 bases between. DNA of the CDR3: TGCAGTGCTAGAGATAGTCAGGGGTCGGGCTATGGCTACACCTTC. Its translation: CSARDSQGSGYGYTF.

This sequence joins TRBV24-1 and TRBJ2-1; TRBD2 might be the D (7 bases). V shed 4 bases and J shed 2 bases, with 8 bases lying between them. Germline CDR1 KGHDR, CDR2 SFDVKD. The CDR3 totals 14 residues. CDR3 sequence (DNA): TGTGCCACCAGTGAAGGGGGGGCCTACAATGAGCAGTTCTTC. Encoded protein: CATSEGGAYNEQFF.

The chain joins TRBV6-1 to TRBJ2-5; 11 bases match TRBD1. The V and J ends lost 7 bases and 2 bases, in that order; junction bases with no gene match: 18. From germline, CDR1 is MNHNS and CDR2 SASEGT. CDR3 length equals 19 residues. The CDR3 region has the DNA TGTGCCAGCAACGGAGATCCGGACAGGGGGCGATCGGTACAAGAGACCCAGTACTTC. This codes for CASNGDPDRGRSVQETQYF.

This clonotype was found a few times. The rearrangement uses TRBV11-2 and TRBJ2-7; D unresolved. V lost 3 bases and J 7 bases, leaving 4 bases between the germline ends. The CDR3 is 10 amino acids. In germline, CDR1 is SGHAT, CDR2 FQNNGV. CDR3 loop: CASSFSEQYF. The CDR3 nucleotides are TGTGCCAGCAGCTTTTCTGAGCAGTACTTC.

The CDR3 bases are TGTGCCACCGGACAGCGCAAGAACTATGGCTACACCTTC. It is translated as CATGQRKNYGYTF. The V and J genes are TRBV28 and TRBJ1-2; TRBD1 is a possible D gene (6 bases). This CDR3 is 13 amino acids long. Germline loops: CDR1 MDHEN, CDR2 SYDVKM. Trimming took 10 bases from V and 2 from J, leaving 14 bases between them.

CDR3 in amino acids: CASSQGALIGGTGVGEQYF. CDR3 nucleotides: TGCGCCAGCAGCCAAGGAGCCCTAATCGGAGGGACAGGGGTTGGTGAGCAGTACTTC. V is TRBV4-3 and J is TRBJ2-5; 10 bases agree with TRBD1. CDR1 is LGHNA, CDR2 YSLEER, per germline. This CDR3 has 19 residues. The V and J ends lost 1 base and 11 bases, in that order; junction bases with no gene match: 22.

The chain couples TRBV15 to TRBJ2-1, with TRBD2 matching over 11 bases. Trimming removed 1 base from V and 6 bases from J; junction bases left unmatched: 2. The CDR3 sequence is 15 residues long. Germline lookup yields CDR1 LNHNV and CDR2 YYDKDF (reference sequence). The CDR3 loop reads CATSRVAGGLNEQFF. For the CDR3, the DNA is TGTGCCACCAGCAGAGTAGCGGGGGGGCTCAATGAGCAGTTCTTC.

This clonotype has more than one count but fewer than ten. The rearrangement joins TRBV6-6 to TRBJ2-7; 8 bases agree with TRBD1. From germline, CDR1 is MNHNY and CDR2 SVGAGI (reference sequence). This CDR3 is 16 amino acids long. Trimming removed 1 base from V and 0 bases from J; junction bases left unmatched: 5. The CDR3 here is CASSYLRDRPSYEQYF. The CDR3 region has the DNA TGTGCCAGCAGTTACTTACGGGACAGGCCCTCCTACGAGCAGTACTTC.

Ten or more counts support this clonotype. This chain joins TRBV27 and TRBJ2-5; D is unclear. Germline V gene sequence: CDR1 MNHEY, CDR2 SMNVEV (reference sequence). The CDR3 extends over 11 amino acids. The V end was cut by 6 bases, the J end by 5 bases, with 7 bases between. The CDR3 loop is CASRGGETQYF. The CDR3 DNA is TGTGCCAGCAGGGGTGGGGAGACCCAGTACTTC.

This clonotype showed up many times. The rearrangement joins TRBV7-2 to TRBJ1-2; D is undetermined. Germline values: CDR1 SGHTA, CDR2 FQGNSA. The V end lost 3 bases, the J end lost 7 bases, and 9 bases lay between the germline ends. This CDR3 region has 12 residues. Written as DNA, the CDR3 is TGTGCCAGCAGCTTTCGTACGGGTGGCTACACCTTC. Its protein is CASSFRTGGYTF.